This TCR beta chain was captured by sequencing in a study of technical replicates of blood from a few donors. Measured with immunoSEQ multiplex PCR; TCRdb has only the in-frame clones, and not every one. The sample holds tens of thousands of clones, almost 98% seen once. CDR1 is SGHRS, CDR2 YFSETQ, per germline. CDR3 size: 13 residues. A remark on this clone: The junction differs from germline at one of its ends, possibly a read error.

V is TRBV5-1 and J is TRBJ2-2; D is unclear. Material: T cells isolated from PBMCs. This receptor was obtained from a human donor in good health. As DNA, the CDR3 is TGCGCCAGCAGCCACGAGAACCCCGGGGAGCTGTTTTTT. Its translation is CASSHENPGELFF.